This entry lists 18 T cell receptor beta chains sequenced from one sample in a study of Graves' ophthalmopathy and Graves' hyperthyroidism. TCR beta CDR3 regions were amplified from RNA transcripts. Amplification began with first-round RT-PCR using HTBI primers, then second-round multiplex PCR was performed. One entry per CDR3 protein results from TCRdb running MiXCR on the multiplex PCR reads. Of over a million distinct CDR3 sequences detected, 35% to 40% appear once; the ten largest clones hold roughly 10%. Sequencing was performed on peripheral blood or thyroid tissue (not recorded which). Receptors originate from an adult man with Graves' hyperthyroidism.

This clonotype was picked up a small number of times. The chain couples TRBV9 to TRBJ1-1; D perhaps matches TRBD1 (6 bases). Germline loops: CDR1 SGDLS, CDR2 YYNGEE. This CDR3 is 15 amino acids long. Trimming pared 1 base from V and 1 base from J, leaving 11 bases between. In nucleotides, the CDR3 is TGTGCCAGCAGCGTATCTCCGGGACAGAACACTGAAGCTTTCTTT. The encoded protein is CASSVSPGQNTEAFF. The whole variable domain, filled in from reference TRBV9 and TRBJ1-1, reads DSGVTQTPKHLITATGQRVTLRCSPRSGDLSVYWYQQSLDQGLQFLIQYYNGEERAKGNILERFSAQQFPDLHSELNLSSLELGDSALYFCASSVSPGQNTEAFFGQGTRLTVV.

This chain joins TRBV10-3 and TRBJ1-4; D gene ambiguous. Germline V lookup: CDR1 ENHRY, CDR2 SYGVKD. This CDR3 has 15 residues. V shed 4 bases and J shed 7 bases, with 16 bases lying between them. CDR3 loop: CAISALDENTEKLFF. CDR3 sequence (DNA): TGTGCCATCAGTGCGCTTGACGAGAACACTGAAAAACTGTTTTTT.

This clonotype was seen more than once but under ten times. This rearrangement joins TRBV6-2 or TRBV6-3 to TRBJ2-5; 9 bases match TRBD2. With 2 bases clipped from V and 4 bases from J, the junction kept 8 bases outside the gene matches. The length of the CDR3 is 16 residues. CDR1 MNHEY and CDR2 SVGEGT come from the germline V gene. The CDR3 is CASSYLLAGGGETQYF. The CDR3 DNA follows: TGTGCCAGCAGTTACCTACTAGCGGGCGGAGGAGAGACCCAGTACTTC.

Points on this clonotype: This CDR3 fails to terminate in the conserved phenylalanine or tryptophan, so it likely reflects a read error. No DNA is shown, since the ends of the CDR3 on it are uncertain; the CDR3 is the one TCRdb lists. The rearrangement links TRBV5-6 to TRBJ2-6. Looked up from germline, CDR1 is SGHDT and CDR2 is YYEEEE. The CDR3 comprises 8 residues, both ends counted. CDR3 sequence: CASSHRTV.

This clonotype was observed many times. The chain uses TRBV7-2 and TRBJ1-6; D is undetermined. This CDR3 is built from 17 residues. The germline V gene has CDR1 SGHTA and CDR2 FQGNSA. V lost 5 bases and J lost 3, with 17 bases in between. CDR3 sequence reads: CASSKGLGSNYNSPLHF. The CDR3, as DNA: TGTGCCAGCAGCAAGGGTCTGGGCAGCAACTATAATTCACCCCTCCACTTT. The full variable domain, rest sourced from reference TRBV7-2 and TRBJ1-6, is GAGVSQSPSNKVTEKGKDVELRCDPISGHTALYWYRQSLGQGLEFLIYFQGNSAPDKSGLPSDRFSAERTGGSVSTLTIQRTQQEDSAVYLCASSKGLGSNYNSPLHFGNGTRLTVT.

The chain couples TRBV30 to TRBJ1-2; D ambiguous. The CDR3 extends over 9 amino acids. Trimming left V 4 bases short and J 13 bases short, with 10 bases between. From germline, CDR1 is GTSNPN and CDR2 SVGIG (reference sequence). The CDR3, as DNA: TGTGCCTGGAACCCCGGACGCACCTTC. Residues: CAWNPGRTF.

The chain employs TRBV3-1 and TRBJ2-7; D is possibly TRBD1 (6 bases). Germline CDR1 and CDR2: LGHDT and YNNKEL (reference sequence). With 0 bases removed from V and 4 bases from J, the gap between germline ends came to 13 bases. The CDR3 runs 15 residues. CDR3 residues: CASSQDWRQEYEQYF. Here the CDR3 DNA reads TGTGCCAGCAGCCAAGACTGGCGACAGGAATACGAGCAGTACTTC.

Concerning this clonotype itself: A read error may account for a junction end that differs from germline. The V call is TRBV6-5, the J call TRBJ2-2, with a weak D call TRBD1 (5 bases). Germline-derived CDR1 and CDR2 are MNHEY and SVGAGI. The length of the CDR3 is 15 residues. The DNA of the CDR3 is TGTACCAGCAGTCGAAACAGGCGGCTTACCGGGGAGCTGTTTTTT. Its translation is CTSSRNRRLTGELFF.

This clonotype occurred a few times. The chain employs TRBV10-3 and TRBJ2-7; 7 bases are a match to TRBD1. The V gene end was trimmed by 6 bases and the J gene end by 0 bases; junction bases not matched to a gene: 8. Per the germline V gene, CDR1 is ENHRY and CDR2 is SYGVKD. The CDR3 spans 15 residues. CDR3 coding DNA: TGTGCCATCAGAGACAGGGTAAGAGGCTCCTACGAGCAGTACTTC. Its protein is CAIRDRVRGSYEQYF.

The V gene is TRBV20-1, the J gene TRBJ1-2; perhaps TRBD1 as D (6 bases). The CDR3 totals 11 residues. Germline lookup yields CDR1 DFQATT and CDR2 SNEGSKA (reference sequence). The chain's CDR3 is CSTRDIYGYTF. The CDR3 nucleotides are TGCAGCACTAGGGACATCTATGGCTACACCTTC.

This clonotype was observed at least ten times. J is TRBJ2-5 and V is TRBV24-1, with D possibly being TRBD1 or TRBD2 (6 bases each). The CDR3 has 14 amino acids. V was clipped by 5 bases and J by 0 bases, with 9 bases between them. Looked up from germline, CDR1 is KGHDR and CDR2 is SFDVKD. The CDR3 region is CATSGGAYQETQYF. The CDR3 DNA is TGTGCCACCAGTGGGGGGGCTTACCAAGAGACCCAGTACTTC.

V gene TRBV4-1 combines with J gene TRBJ1-6; D not resolved. The ends were cut back, 1 base at V and 10 bases at J, with 11 bases in the middle. Germline CDR1 is MGHRA and CDR2 is YSYEKL. The CDR3 length is 14 residues. The CDR3 DNA is TGCGCCAGCAGCCAAGCCGGCGGTGGGTCACCCCTCCACTTT. Translated, it gives CASSQAGGGSPLHF.

Ten or more counts support this clonotype. The chain employs TRBV19 and TRBJ1-1; D remains unclear. CDR3 length: 14 residues. CDR1 and CDR2 (germline): LNHDA, SQIVND (reference sequence). V shed 5 bases and J shed 1 base, with 11 bases lying between them. In DNA form, the CDR3 reads TGTGCCAGTAGTGAGATGGACCCGAACACTGAAGCTTTCTTT. This encodes CASSEMDPNTEAFF. The complete variable domain, with remaining parts taken from reference TRBV19 and TRBJ1-1, reads DGGITQSPKYLFRKEGQNVTLSCEQNLNHDAMYWYRQDPGQGLRLIYYSQIVNDFQKGDIAEGYSVSREKKESFPLTVTSAQKNPTAFYLCASSEMDPNTEAFFGQGTRLTVV.

In this sample, this clonotype turned up many times. This chain uses TRBV20-1 with TRBJ2-5, with TRBD2 matching 9 bases. The germline V gene has CDR1 DFQATT and CDR2 SNEGSKA (reference sequence). The CDR3 consists of 15 residues. V shed 0 bases and J 1 base; nucleotides not matched to a gene: 3. The CDR3 coding sequence is TGCAGTGCTAGAGATCCTAGCGGGGTCCAAGAGACCCAGTACTTC. Protein sequence: CSARDPSGVQETQYF.

On this clonotype itself: Without the conserved terminal phenylalanine or tryptophan, this CDR3 likely stems from a read error. The V call is TRBV4-1, the J call TRBJ1-5; D remains ambiguous. The germline V gene encodes CDR1 MGHRA and CDR2 YSYEKL. Trimming left V 4 bases short and J 3 bases short, with 16 bases between. The CDR3 consists of 16 residues. The CDR3 sequence: CASSPRVTSYNQPQHL. Written as DNA, the CDR3 is TGCGCCAGCAGCCCAAGGGTAACGAGCTACAATCAGCCCCAGCATCTT.

This clonotype was detected a few times. The J gene is TRBJ2-2, the V gene TRBV9; D is unclear. V was cut by 4 bases and J by 4 bases, with 8 bases left in between. Germline assignment: CDR1 SGDLS and CDR2 YYNGEE. The CDR3 is 13 amino acids. The CDR3 sequence: CASSSMGTGELFF. The CDR3 coding sequence is TGTGCCAGCAGCTCTATGGGCACCGGGGAGCTGTTTTTT.

A few counts support this clonotype. The V and J genes are TRBV5-1 and TRBJ2-5, with no clear D. The CDR3 contains 12 residues. Germline V CDR1 and CDR2: SGHRS, YFSETQ. Trimming left V 5 bases short and J 1 base short, with 6 bases between. The CDR3 nucleotides are TGCGCCAGCAGACCATCCCAAGAGACCCAGTACTTC. Translation gives CASRPSQETQYF.

Ten or more counts support this clonotype. This chain uses TRBV6-1 with TRBJ2-7; a weak D match, TRBD2 (5 bases). V lost 3 bases to trimming and J lost 6 bases, with 12 bases between them. Germline-derived CDR1 and CDR2 are MNHNS and SASEGT. This CDR3 spans 13 amino acids. Here the CDR3 reads CASSDERVGEQYF. The CDR3 coding sequence is TGTGCCAGCAGTGATGAGAGGGTCGGCGAGCAGTACTTC.